The 7 T cell receptor beta chains below come from one sample, sequenced in a study of T cell responses to AZD1222 COVID-19 vaccine. Only in-frame clones appear in the TCRdb table, and some are missing; sequencing was by immunoSEQ multiplex PCR. Of about 210,000 clones in the sample, 92% were seen once. This specimen was peripheral blood, taken on day 0 of AZD1222 vaccination. All receptors derive from an adult in good health.

This chain joins TRBV11-3 and TRBJ2-5, with D perhaps TRBD1 or TRBD2 (5 bases each). The CDR3 loop spans 18 amino acids. Germline V gene lookup returns CDR1 SGHNT and CDR2 YENEEA. V dropped 2 bases and J dropped 6 bases, with 25 bases sitting between them. The CDR3 region has the DNA TGTGCCAGCAGCTTAATGTGGGGGTTTGGAATCGAGTCGAAGACCCAGTACTTC. Residues: CASSLMWGFGIESKTQYF.

With regard to this clone: The junction departs from germline at one end; a sequencing error may be responsible. The rearrangement uses TRBV5-6 and TRBJ2-2, with D perhaps TRBD2 (5 bases). This CDR3 spans 17 amino acids. Looked up from germline, CDR1 is SGHDT and CDR2 is YYEEEE. CDR3 in amino acids: CASSLAFPGVNTGELFF. As DNA, the CDR3 is TGTGCCAGCAGCTTGGCGTTTCCAGGTGTGAACACCGGGGAGTTGTTTTTT.

The chain employs TRBV11-2 and TRBJ1-2; a possible D gene is TRBD1 (5 bases). Per germline, CDR1 SGHAT and CDR2 FQNNGV. V was cut by 5 bases and J by 4 bases, with 8 bases left in between. The CDR3 runs 12 residues. CDR3 sequence reads: CASSPDTYGYTF. The CDR3 nucleotides are TGTGCCAGCAGCCCGGACACCTATGGCTACACCTTC.

The V and J genes are TRBV4-1 and TRBJ1-1, with D possibly TRBD1 on 6 matching bases. This CDR3 spans 16 amino acids. V lost 4 bases and J 3 bases, leaving 18 bases between the germline ends. Germline lookup yields CDR1 MGHRA and CDR2 YSYEKL. CDR3 nucleotides: TGCGCCAGCAGCCCGACACCTGCGGGACATCACACTGAAGCTTTCTTT. This translates into CASSPTPAGHHTEAFF.

This rearrangement joins TRBV7-9 to TRBJ2-7, with no clear D. The CDR3 runs to 13 residues. With 1 base removed from V and 2 bases from J, the gap between germline ends came to 6 bases. Germline CDR1 and CDR2: SEHNR and FQNEAQ (reference sequence). This CDR3 is CASSLEIPYEQYF. The CDR3 coding sequence is TGTGCCAGCAGCTTAGAGATTCCCTACGAGCAGTACTTC. Full variable domain (missing parts from reference TRBV7-9 and TRBJ2-7): DTGVSQNPRHKITKRGQNVTFRCDPISEHNRLYWYRQTLGQGPEFLTYFQNEAQLEKSRLLSDRFSAERPKGSFSTLEIQRTEQGDSAMYLCASSLEIPYEQYFGPGTRLTVT.

The gene calls are TRBV2 and TRBJ1-6; D is unclear. CDR3 size: 13 residues. The germline gives CDR1 SNHLY, CDR2 FYNNEI. Trimming cost V 1 base and J 9 bases, with 7 bases left between them. CDR3 DNA: TGTGCCAGCAGTGAAGATTTCAGTTCACCCCTCCACTTT. As protein: CASSEDFSSPLHF.

This clone is a singleton in its sample. The chain carries TRBV9 and TRBJ2-2; perhaps TRBD1 as D (5 bases). Germline V gene lookup returns CDR1 SGDLS and CDR2 YYNGEE. Trimming took 3 bases from V and 1 from J, leaving 10 bases between them. The CDR3 has 15 amino acids. The CDR3 DNA follows: TGTGCCAGCAGCGCCCTCGGACAGAACACCGGGGAGCTGTTTTTT. This encodes CASSALGQNTGELFF.